Listed here are 30 T cell receptor beta chains from one sample, sequenced in a study of blood T cells in healthy people across ages. Combining a sample-barcoded 5' primer with a J-beta primer mix, a second PCR ran for roughly 7 to 11 cycles. MiXCR, applied by TCRdb to the 5' RACE reads, yields one record per CDR3 protein. The table lists about 1,400,000 distinct CDR3 sequences, about 40% of them singletons. Sequencing was carried out using blood. The receptors were sampled from a woman between 18 and 29 years old in good health.

This sequence joins TRBV7-8 and TRBJ2-1; tentatively, D is TRBD1 (5 bases). Trimming shortened V by 1 base and J by 8 bases, and 12 bases separated the two germline ends. Germline CDR1 and CDR2: SGHVS and FQNEAQ. The CDR3 length is 14 residues. The chain's CDR3 is CASSLGNPRDEQFF. The DNA of the CDR3 is TGTGCCAGCAGCTTAGGGAACCCCAGGGATGAGCAGTTCTTC. Full variable domain (missing parts from reference TRBV7-8 and TRBJ2-1): GAGVSQSPRYKVAKRGQDVALRCDPISGHVSLFWYQQALGQGPEFLTYFQNEAQLDKSGLPSDRFFAERPEGSVSTLKIQRTQQEDSAVYLCASSLGNPRDEQFFGPGTRLTVL.

This clonotype occurred a few times. The J gene is TRBJ1-6, the V gene TRBV10-3; D remains ambiguous. The CDR3 runs to 13 residues. Germline-derived CDR1 and CDR2 are ENHRY and SYGVKD. V lost 4 bases and J lost 11, with 12 bases in between. CDR3 protein: CAISGSTAAPLHF. DNA for the CDR3: TGTGCCATCAGTGGGTCCACAGCGGCACCCCTCCACTTT.

The rearrangement links TRBV20-1 to TRBJ2-3; TRBD2 agrees at 8 bases. The CDR3 covers 13 residues. CDR1 is DFQATT and CDR2 is SNEGSKA in the germline V gene (reference sequence). Here the CDR3 reads CSARTSFTDTQYF. The CDR3 DNA follows: TGCAGCGCCCGGACTAGCTTCACAGATACGCAGTATTTT.

The rearrangement links TRBV7-2 to TRBJ2-2, with D unclear. The germline gives CDR1 SGHTA, CDR2 FQGNSA. Deletions cut 2 bases from V and 5 bases from J, with 12 bases between. The CDR3 runs to 15 residues. CDR3 coding DNA: TGTGCCAGCAGCTTAATGGGCTCCTGGACCGGGGAGCTGTTTTTT. This gives the protein CASSLMGSWTGELFF.

This clonotype was observed many times. The rearrangement joins TRBV7-9 to TRBJ1-2; the D gene is possibly TRBD1 (5 bases). Trimming shortened V by 3 bases and J by 4 bases, and 12 bases separated the two germline ends. This CDR3 has 14 residues. The germline CDR1 and CDR2 sequences are SEHNR and FQNEAQ (reference sequence). CDR3 in DNA: TGTGCCAGCAGCTTGTCTGGGGGGGTCTATGGCTACACCTTC. Encoded protein: CASSLSGGVYGYTF.

V is TRBV6-5 and J is TRBJ2-1, with 12 nucleotides matching TRBD2. In germline, CDR1 is MNHEY, CDR2 SVGAGI. After removal of 7 bases from V and 6 bases from J, the junction contained 7 bases not matched to a gene. The CDR3 is 15 amino acids. CDR3 bases: TGTGCCAGCACCCAGACTAGCGGGGGTACCAATGAGCAGTTCTTC. This gives the protein CASTQTSGGTNEQFF.

This clonotype was seen many times. A much larger clone sits a single nucleotide away, making a read error possible. The CDR3 loop reads CASSLGANEQYF. The CDR3 region has the DNA TGTGCCAGCAGCTTAGGAGCAAATGAGCAGTACTTC. V is TRBV7-2 and J is TRBJ2-5; D is unresolved. The CDR3 length is 12 residues. The germline gives CDR1 SGHTA, CDR2 FQGNSA. V gave up 1 base and J gave up 11 bases, with 11 bases separating them.

This chain uses TRBV3-1 with TRBJ2-7; D is perhaps TRBD2 (5 bases). The germline gives CDR1 LGHDT, CDR2 YNNKEL (reference sequence). CDR3 length equals 15 residues. V lost 3 bases to trimming and J lost 2 bases, with 14 bases between them. CDR3 sequence: CASSQGWENPYEQYF. CDR3 in DNA: TGTGCCAGCAGCCAGGGGTGGGAGAATCCCTACGAGCAGTACTTC.

This clonotype was seen a few times. The rearrangement links TRBV6-1 to TRBJ2-1, with D hard to call. There are 15 residues in the CDR3. Germline loops: CDR1 MNHNS, CDR2 SASEGT. V gave up 10 bases and J gave up 6 bases, with 22 bases separating them. The CDR3 spells CAIIPSAPRGNEQFF. The CDR3, as DNA: TGTGCCATTATCCCCTCCGCTCCCCGCGGCAATGAGCAGTTCTTC.

The table lists this clonotype with many counts. V is TRBV12-3 or TRBV12-4 and J is TRBJ2-3, with 10 bases identical to TRBD2. CDR3 length: 14 amino acids. V trimming: 6 bases; J trimming: 3 bases; junction bases outside the gene matches: 3. This CDR3 reads CASSPGLATDTQYF. The CDR3 DNA is TGTGCCAGCAGCCCGGGACTAGCGACAGATACGCAGTATTTT.

This clonotype was found once. V usage is TRBV19 and J usage is TRBJ2-2; the match to TRBD2 covers 7 bases. This CDR3 spans 15 amino acids. The germline V gene encodes CDR1 LNHDA and CDR2 SQIVND (reference sequence). V trimming: 4 bases; J trimming: 4 bases; junction bases outside the gene matches: 6. CDR3 sequence: CASSTASGGTGELFF. The CDR3 DNA reads as TGTGCCAGTAGTACGGCTAGCGGTGGCACCGGGGAGCTGTTTTTT.

This CDR3 reads CASNIEGAGGYTF. DNA for the CDR3: TGTGCCAGCAATATTGAGGGAGCAGGCGGCTACACCTTC. The chain links TRBV2 to TRBJ1-2, with D uncertain. This CDR3 region has 13 residues. The germline V gene has CDR1 SNHLY and CDR2 FYNNEI. Trimming pared 7 bases from V and 8 bases from J, leaving 17 bases between.

CDR3 residues: CSVERYRQAFF. Written as DNA, the CDR3 is TGCAGCGTTGAAAGATACCGCCAAGCTTTCTTT. This chain uses TRBV29-1 with TRBJ1-1; no reliable D call. CDR1 and CDR2 (germline): SQVTM, ANQGSEA. The CDR3 has 11 amino acids. V was pared by 2 bases and J by 9 bases, with 10 bases between.

This clonotype was detected only a few times. The chain joins TRBV24-1 to TRBJ2-3; 7 bases agree with TRBD2. This CDR3 region has 12 residues. Germline assignment: CDR1 KGHDR and CDR2 SFDVKD. Trimming removed 9 bases from V and 2 bases from J; junction bases left unmatched: 1. In nucleotides, the CDR3 is TGTGCCACCGCGGGAGCCACAGATACGCAGTATTTT. Protein sequence: CATAGATDTQYF.

The chain links TRBV18 to TRBJ2-7; a weak D match, TRBD1 (5 bases). Germline V CDR1 and CDR2: KGHSH, LQKENI. The ends were cut back, 5 bases at V and 2 bases at J, with 10 bases in the middle. This CDR3 spans 13 amino acids. For the CDR3, the DNA is TGTGCCAGCTCAGCGATCAGGGCCTACGAGCAGTACTTC. Protein product: CASSAIRAYEQYF.

The chain combines TRBV28 with TRBJ2-7; D possibly corresponds to TRBD2 (5 bases). Trimming pared 2 bases from V and 4 bases from J, leaving 15 bases between. The CDR3 runs 15 residues. Germline CDR1 MDHEN, CDR2 SYDVKM. CDR3 nucleotides: TGTGCCAGCAGTTTAGGTCTCGGCAGCGGTTACGAGCAGTACTTC. This translates into CASSLGLGSGYEQYF.

This sequence joins TRBV12-3 or TRBV12-4 and TRBJ2-5, with D possibly matching TRBD2 (5 bases). The DNA matches TRBJ2-7 better at its end, which makes the J call doubtful. This CDR3 is 12 amino acids long. DNA for the CDR3: TGTGCCAGCAGACCCGGGAAAGGCGAGCAGTACTTC. It is translated as CASRPGKGEQYF.

On this clonotype: This may stem from a read error, because a much larger clone lies one nucleotide away. This chain connects TRBV5-6 to TRBJ2-5, with 7 bases aligning to TRBD2. V lost 4 bases to trimming and J lost 1 base; unmatched junction nucleotides: 4. The CDR3 sequence is 14 residues long. The germline gives CDR1 SGHDT, CDR2 YYEEEE. The chain's CDR3 is CASSRRGGQETQYF. The CDR3, as DNA: TGTGCCAGCAGCCGCCGCGGGGGCCAAGAGACCCAGTACTTC.

The CDR3 loop reads CASSGFGASYNEQFF. The CDR3 DNA reads TGTGCCAGCAGTGGATTTGGGGCCTCCTACAATGAGCAGTTCTTC. This sequence joins TRBV2 and TRBJ2-1, with D possibly matching TRBD1 (5 bases). Germline CDR1 and CDR2: SNHLY and FYNNEI. The V and J ends lost 4 bases and 0 bases respectively, with 10 bases between them. This CDR3 spans 15 amino acids.

This clonotype was recorded a few times. The chain has TRBV5-4 and TRBJ2-7, with TRBD1 as a possible D gene (6 bases). Trimming shortened V by 1 base and J by 5 bases, and 13 bases separated the two germline ends. Germline V gene lookup returns CDR1 SGHNT and CDR2 YYREEE (reference sequence). The CDR3 is 14 amino acids. The CDR3, as DNA: TGTGCCAGCAGCTTGCAGGGGATAGGGGACGAGCAGTACTTC. Translating it yields CASSLQGIGDEQYF. Full variable domain (remainder filled in from reference TRBV5-4 and TRBJ2-7): ETGVTQSPTHLIKTRGQQVTLRCSSQSGHNTVSWYQQALGQGPQFIFQYYREEENGRGNFPPRFSGLQFPNYSSELNVNALELDDSALYLCASSLQGIGDEQYFGPGTRLTVT.

The chain uses TRBV3-1 and TRBJ1-2; D call uncertain. The germline CDR1 and CDR2 sequences are LGHDT and YNNKEL (reference sequence). Trimming pared 0 bases from V and 9 bases from J, leaving 23 bases between. The length of the CDR3 is 17 residues. Here the CDR3 reads CASSQDWVGRTGLRYTF. The CDR3 bases are TGTGCCAGCAGCCAAGATTGGGTCGGCCGGACCGGCTTGCGCTACACCTTC. The whole variable domain, remainder taken from reference TRBV3-1 and TRBJ1-2, is DTAVSQTPKYLVTQMGNDKSIKCEQNLGHDTMYWYKQDSKKFLKIMFSYNNKELIINETVPNRFSPKSPDKAHLNLHINSLELGDSAVYFCASSQDWVGRTGLRYTFGSGTRLTVV.

The chain uses TRBV6-5 and TRBJ2-3; 10 bases match TRBD2. CDR3 length: 18 residues. Germline loops: CDR1 MNHEY, CDR2 SVGAGI. With 2 bases clipped from V and 0 bases from J, the junction kept 8 bases outside the gene matches. The CDR3 sequence: CASSYPSGGPLSTDTQYF. CDR3 DNA sequence: TGTGCCAGCAGTTACCCTAGCGGGGGACCTCTGAGCACAGATACGCAGTATTTT.

J is TRBJ2-7 and V is TRBV4-1, with a weak D call TRBD2 (6 bases). Trimming pared 7 bases from V and 0 bases from J, leaving 16 bases between. The CDR3 is made up of 15 amino acids. Germline V CDR1 and CDR2: MGHRA, YSYEKL. The CDR3 DNA reads TGCGCCAGCACCCCTGGGCAGGGAGGCTCCTACGAGCAGTACTTC. Residues: CASTPGQGGSYEQYF.

Only one count was recorded for this clonotype. This chain links TRBV7-4 with TRBJ1-5, with 8 bases fitting TRBD1. CDR1 and CDR2 from the germline V gene are SGHVT and SQSDAQ. The CDR3 runs to 19 residues. V lost 7 bases and J lost 2; bases outside the gene matches: 19. DNA of the CDR3: TGTGCCAGCATCCCTTCCTGGACAGGGCATTGTTGGGGCAATCAGCCCCAGCATTTT. This sequence encodes CASIPSWTGHCWGNQPQHF.

This clonotype came up once. V is TRBV20-1 and J is TRBJ2-3; weak D call: TRBD1 (6 bases). Germline V gene data show CDR1 as DFQATT and CDR2 as SNEGSKA (reference sequence). This CDR3 is 14 amino acids long. With 6 bases removed from V and 0 bases from J, the gap between germline ends came to 13 bases. The DNA of the CDR3 is TGCAGTGCAAACAGGGACACTAGCACAGATACGCAGTATTTT. This gives the protein CSANRDTSTDTQYF.

J is TRBJ2-1 and V is TRBV7-9; 9 bases map to TRBD1. This CDR3 contains 16 residues. V trimming: 5 bases; J trimming: 9 bases; junction bases outside the gene matches: 14. Germline-derived CDR1 and CDR2 are SEHNR and FQNEAQ (reference sequence). The CDR3 protein is CASSPRRGQGTSEQFF. CDR3 in DNA: TGTGCCAGCAGCCCCCGAAGGGGACAGGGTACAAGTGAGCAGTTCTTC.

Note on this clonotype: Just one base apart from a much larger clone, this may be a read error. CDR3 region: CAVSELAGSEQFF. CDR3 coding DNA: TGTGCCGTCAGTGAATTAGCGGGATCTGAGCAGTTCTTC. The V call is TRBV10-3, the J call TRBJ2-1, with 8 nucleotides matching TRBD2. Germline loops: CDR1 ENHRY, CDR2 SYGVKD. The CDR3 extends over 13 amino acids.

This chain connects TRBV20-1 to TRBJ2-3; a weak D match, TRBD2 (6 bases). The CDR3 has 15 residues. Germline-derived CDR1 and CDR2 are DFQATT and SNEGSKA (reference sequence). The ends were cut back, 4 bases at V and 0 bases at J, with 14 bases in the middle. Here the CDR3 reads CSAMRVAESTDTQYF. The CDR3, as DNA: TGCAGTGCTATGCGTGTAGCGGAAAGCACAGATACGCAGTATTTT.

This chain connects TRBV7-9 to TRBJ2-1; no clear D. The CDR3 sequence is 13 residues long. Deletions cut 6 bases from V and 4 bases from J, with 10 bases between. Per the germline V gene, CDR1 is SEHNR and CDR2 is FQNEAQ (reference sequence). CDR3 protein: CASSILGYNEQFF. CDR3 DNA sequence: TGTGCCAGCAGTATACTCGGATACAATGAGCAGTTCTTC.

CDR3 in amino acids: CAGTYSGTAYGYTF. CDR3 coding DNA: TGTGCCGGCACCTACTCCGGGACAGCCTATGGCTACACCTTC. The gene calls are TRBV6-5 and TRBJ1-2; 7 bases agree with TRBD1. The CDR3 covers 14 residues. Losses at the gene ends were 11 bases for V and 4 bases for J; bases not matched to a gene: 13. The germline V gene has CDR1 MNHEY and CDR2 SVGAGI.